At least ten counts were recorded for the clone carrying this TCR beta chain. What it binds is unknown. Trimming left V 5 bases short and J 9 bases short, with 14 bases between. Per germline, CDR1 SQVTM and CDR2 ANQGSEA. This CDR3 comprises 12 residues. The sample belongs to a study of blood T cells in healthy people across ages. Study-wide results and limits: Across the age range, TCR beta diversity per million T cells fell in a roughly linear way. Donor CMV infection status was unknown, possibly confounding age-related changes in expanded clonotypes.

A second about 7 to 11 cycle PCR used barcoded and J-beta primers. TCRdb redid the calling of the 5' RACE reads with MiXCR, one entry per CDR3 protein. The table includes about 730,000 distinct CDR3 sequences, about 42% detected once. The chain employs TRBV29-1 and TRBJ2-4; D not certain. The sequencing sample was made of blood. The source of this sequence is a woman aged 60-75 years in good health. CDR3 sequence: CSVRMVDGIQYF. Written as DNA, the CDR3 is TGCAGCGTTCGTATGGTCGACGGCATTCAGTACTTC.